The entry below gives a single TCR beta chain sequence along with its context. What it binds is not known. Trimming removed 4 bases from V and 4 bases from J, with 11 bases in between. The CDR3 runs 15 residues. Germline V gives CDR1 LGHNA, CDR2 YSLEER. These data are taken from a study of radiotherapy plus CTLA-4 blockade in lung cancer. Findings of the study overall: There was expansion of tumor-derived TCR clones in blood after radiotherapy plus ipilimumab. Early clonal dynamics of blood T cells, together with interferon-beta, were reported as the best response predictor.

Profiling relied on immunoSEQ multiplex PCR, and the TCRdb table lists in-frame clones only, not all of them. The repertoire holds about 28,000 clones, with roughly three quarters as singletons. This rearrangement joins TRBV4-3 to TRBJ2-6; D perhaps matches TRBD2 (6 bases). Specimen: peripheral blood, collected from a patient treated with radiotherapy plus ipilimumab. The TCR originated in a human donor with non-small cell lung cancer that progressed on radiotherapy plus ipilimumab. The CDR3 is CASSPGGSGANVLTF. Here the CDR3 DNA reads TGCGCCAGCAGCCCCGGGGGTTCGGGGGCCAACGTCCTGACTTTC.